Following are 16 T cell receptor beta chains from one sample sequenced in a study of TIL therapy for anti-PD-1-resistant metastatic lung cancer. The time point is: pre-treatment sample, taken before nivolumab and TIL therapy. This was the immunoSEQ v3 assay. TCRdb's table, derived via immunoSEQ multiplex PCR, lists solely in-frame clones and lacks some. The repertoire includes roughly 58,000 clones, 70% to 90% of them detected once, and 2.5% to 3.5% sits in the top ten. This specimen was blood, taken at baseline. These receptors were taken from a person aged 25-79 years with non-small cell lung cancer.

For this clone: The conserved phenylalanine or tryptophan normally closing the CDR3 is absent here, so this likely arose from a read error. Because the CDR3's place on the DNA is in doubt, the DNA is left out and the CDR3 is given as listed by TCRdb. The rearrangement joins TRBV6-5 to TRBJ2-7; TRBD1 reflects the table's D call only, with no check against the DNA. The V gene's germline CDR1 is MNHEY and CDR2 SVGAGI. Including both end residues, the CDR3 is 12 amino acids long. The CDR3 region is CASRQGDRTPIL.

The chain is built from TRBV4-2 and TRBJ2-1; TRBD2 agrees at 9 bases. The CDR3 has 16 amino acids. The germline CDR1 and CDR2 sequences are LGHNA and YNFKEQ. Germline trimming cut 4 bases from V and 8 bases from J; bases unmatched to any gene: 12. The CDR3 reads CASSRLAGIAQDEQFF. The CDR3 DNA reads TGTGCCAGCAGCCGGCTAGCGGGAATTGCACAGGATGAGCAGTTCTTC.

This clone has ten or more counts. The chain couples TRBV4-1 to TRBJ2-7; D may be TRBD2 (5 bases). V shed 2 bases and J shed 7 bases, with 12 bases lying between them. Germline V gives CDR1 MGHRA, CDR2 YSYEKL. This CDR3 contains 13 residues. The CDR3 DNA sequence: TGCGCCAGCAGCCAACGGACTTCTGAGGAGCAGTACTTC. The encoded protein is CASSQRTSEEQYF.

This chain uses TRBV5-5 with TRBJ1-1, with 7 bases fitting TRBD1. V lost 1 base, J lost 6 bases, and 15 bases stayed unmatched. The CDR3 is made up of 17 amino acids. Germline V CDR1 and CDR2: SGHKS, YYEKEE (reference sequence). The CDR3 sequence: CASSLSWSQGVLAEAFF. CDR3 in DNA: TGTGCCAGCAGCTTGAGTTGGAGCCAGGGGGTTTTAGCTGAAGCTTTCTTT.

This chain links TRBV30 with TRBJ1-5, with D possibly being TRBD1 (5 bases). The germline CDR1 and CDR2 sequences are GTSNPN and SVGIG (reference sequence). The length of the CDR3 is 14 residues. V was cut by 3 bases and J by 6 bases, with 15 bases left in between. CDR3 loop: CAWSGSGRVQPQHF. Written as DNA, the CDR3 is TGTGCCTGGAGCGGGTCAGGGCGGGTTCAGCCCCAGCATTTT.

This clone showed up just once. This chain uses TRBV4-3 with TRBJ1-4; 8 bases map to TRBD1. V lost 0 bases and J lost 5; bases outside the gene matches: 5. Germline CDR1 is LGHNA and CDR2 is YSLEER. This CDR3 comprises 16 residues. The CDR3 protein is CASSQDIQGGNEKLFF. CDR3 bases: TGCGCCAGCAGCCAAGACATACAGGGGGGAAATGAAAAACTGTTTTTT.

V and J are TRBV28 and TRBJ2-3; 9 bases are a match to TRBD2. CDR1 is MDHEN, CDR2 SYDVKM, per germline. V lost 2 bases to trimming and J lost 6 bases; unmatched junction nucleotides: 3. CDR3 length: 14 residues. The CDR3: CASSLAGGRDTQYF. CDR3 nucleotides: TGTGCCAGCAGTTTAGCGGGAGGGCGGGATACGCAGTATTTT.

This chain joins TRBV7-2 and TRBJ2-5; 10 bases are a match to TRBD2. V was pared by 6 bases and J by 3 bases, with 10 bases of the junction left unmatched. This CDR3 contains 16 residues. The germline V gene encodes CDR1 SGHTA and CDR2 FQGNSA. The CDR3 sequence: CASSTSPSGSEETQYF. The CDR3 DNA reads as TGTGCCAGCAGTACTTCCCCTAGCGGGAGTGAAGAGACCCAGTACTTC.

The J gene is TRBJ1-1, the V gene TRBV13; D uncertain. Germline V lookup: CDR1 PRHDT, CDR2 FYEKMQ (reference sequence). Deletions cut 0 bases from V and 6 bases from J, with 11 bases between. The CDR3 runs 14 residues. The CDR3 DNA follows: TGTGCCAGCAGCTTAGGAGTGGGATTGGCTGAAGCTTTCTTT. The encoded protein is CASSLGVGLAEAFF.

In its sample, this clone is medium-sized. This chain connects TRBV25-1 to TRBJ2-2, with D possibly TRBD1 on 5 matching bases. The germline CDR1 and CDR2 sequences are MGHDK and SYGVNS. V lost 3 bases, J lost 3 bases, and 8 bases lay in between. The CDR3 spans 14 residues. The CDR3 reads CASSDTGYTGELFF. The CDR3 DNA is TGTGCCAGCAGTGATACAGGTTACACCGGGGAGCTGTTTTTT.

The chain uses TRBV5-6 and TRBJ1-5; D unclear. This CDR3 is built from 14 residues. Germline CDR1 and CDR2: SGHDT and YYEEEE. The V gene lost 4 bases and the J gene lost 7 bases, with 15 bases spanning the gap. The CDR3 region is CASSPAGQGQPQHF. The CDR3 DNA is TGTGCCAGCAGCCCGGCTGGGCAAGGCCAGCCCCAGCATTTT.

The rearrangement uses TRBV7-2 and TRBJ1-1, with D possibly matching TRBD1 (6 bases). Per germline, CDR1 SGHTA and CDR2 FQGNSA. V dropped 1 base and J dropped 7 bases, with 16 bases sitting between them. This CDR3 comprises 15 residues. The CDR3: CASSLGSRTEGEAFF. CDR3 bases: TGTGCCAGCAGCTTAGGTTCGCGGACAGAAGGTGAAGCTTTCTTT. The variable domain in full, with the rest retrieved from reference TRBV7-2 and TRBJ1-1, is GAGVSQSPSNKVTEKGKDVELRCDPISGHTALYWYRQSLGQGLEFLIYFQGNSAPDKSGLPSDRFSAERTGGSVSTLTIQRTQQEDSAVYLCASSLGSRTEGEAFFGQGTRLTVV.

The CDR3 protein is CASSEAYRGAYEQYF. The CDR3 nucleotides read TGTGCCAGCAGTGAGGCCTATCGGGGGGCCTACGAGCAGTACTTC. V is TRBV6-1 and J is TRBJ2-7; 7 bases map to TRBD2. This CDR3 contains 15 residues. V lost 3 bases and J lost 2; bases outside the gene matches: 7. Germline assignment: CDR1 MNHNS and CDR2 SASEGT.

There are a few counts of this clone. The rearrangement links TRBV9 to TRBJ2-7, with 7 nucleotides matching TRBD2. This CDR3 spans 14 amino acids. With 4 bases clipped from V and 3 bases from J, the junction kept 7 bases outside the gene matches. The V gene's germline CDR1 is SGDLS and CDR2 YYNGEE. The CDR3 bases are TGTGCCAGCAGCCCGCAGGGAGGGAACTACGAGCAGTACTTC. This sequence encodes CASSPQGGNYEQYF.

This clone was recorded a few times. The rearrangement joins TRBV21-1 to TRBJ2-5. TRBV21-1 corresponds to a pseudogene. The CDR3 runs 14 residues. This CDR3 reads CASHSGESQETQYF. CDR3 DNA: TGTGCCAGCCACTCTGGCGAGAGCCAAGAGACCCAGTACTTC.

The CDR3: CAWSGIGAGDTEAFF. The CDR3 nucleotides are TGTGCCTGGAGCGGTATTGGTGCGGGGGACACTGAAGCTTTCTTT. This chain connects TRBV30 to TRBJ1-1, with D tentatively TRBD1 (5 bases). Germline lookup yields CDR1 GTSNPN and CDR2 SVGIG (reference sequence). V shed 3 bases and J shed 3 bases, with 17 bases lying between them. This CDR3 is built from 15 residues.